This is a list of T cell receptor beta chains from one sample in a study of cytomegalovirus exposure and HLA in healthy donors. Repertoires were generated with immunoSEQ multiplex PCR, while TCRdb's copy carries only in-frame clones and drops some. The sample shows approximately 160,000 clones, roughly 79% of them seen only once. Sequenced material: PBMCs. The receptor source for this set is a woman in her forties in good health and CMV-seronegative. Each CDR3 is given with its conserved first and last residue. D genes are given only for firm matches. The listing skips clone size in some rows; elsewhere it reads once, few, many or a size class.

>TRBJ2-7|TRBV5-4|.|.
CASGQRAYEQYF
TGTGCCAGCGGACAGCGAGCCTACGAGCAGTACTTC
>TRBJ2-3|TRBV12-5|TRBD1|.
CASGPHPAGTGSTDTQYF
TGTGCTAGTGGTCCGCACCCGGCCGGGACAGGCTCCACAGATACGCAGTATTTT
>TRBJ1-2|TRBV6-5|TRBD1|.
CASRPGTANYGYTF
TGTGCCAGCAGGCCTGGGACAGCCAACTATGGCTACACCTTC
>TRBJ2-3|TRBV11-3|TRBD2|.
CASSFGIAGVGTDTQYF
TGTGCCAGCAGCTTCGGGATAGCGGGAGTTGGGACAGATACGCAGTATTTT
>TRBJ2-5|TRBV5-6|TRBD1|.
CASSQDRAETQYF
TGTGCCAGCAGCCAGGACAGGGCGGAGACCCAGTACTTC
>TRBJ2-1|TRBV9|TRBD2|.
CASSVGPSGSLGEQFF
TGTGCCAGCAGCGTAGGCCCTAGCGGGAGCTTGGGTGAGCAGTTCTTC
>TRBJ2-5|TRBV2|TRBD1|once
CASSLGGEGETQYF
TGTGCCAGCAGTTTAGGGGGCGAGGGGGAGACCCAGTACTTC
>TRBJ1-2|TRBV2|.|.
CASRSDSNYGYTF
TGTGCCAGCAGATCGGACAGTAACTATGGCTACACCTTC
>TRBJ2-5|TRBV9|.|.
CASSVAKEETQYF
TGTGCCAGCAGCGTCGCGAAGGAGGAGACCCAGTACTTC
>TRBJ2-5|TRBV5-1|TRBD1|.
CASSSPMDRLLETQYF
TGCGCCAGCAGCTCTCCGATGGACAGGTTGCTAGAGACCCAGTACTTC
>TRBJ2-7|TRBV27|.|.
CATSRGYEQYF
TGTGCCACCTCACGGGGCTACGAGCAGTACTTC
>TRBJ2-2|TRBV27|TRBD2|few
CASTQSGTSGTGELFF
TGTGCCAGCACCCAGTCCGGGACTAGCGGGACCGGGGAGCTGTTTTTT
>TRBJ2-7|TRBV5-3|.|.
CARSPETEEQYF
TGTGCCAGAAGCCCTGAGACAGAAGAGCAGTACTTC
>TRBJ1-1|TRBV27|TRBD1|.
CASTNGQGGNTEAFF
TGTGCCAGCACCAACGGACAGGGCGGAAACACTGAAGCTTTCTTT
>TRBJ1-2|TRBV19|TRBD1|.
CASGLMDRGDGYTF
TGTGCCAGTGGGCTCATGGACAGGGGGGATGGCTACACCTTC
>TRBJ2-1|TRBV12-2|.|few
CASRLVGTSGKNEQFF
TGTGCAAGTCGCTTAGTGGGGACTAGCGGGAAAAATGAGCAGTTCTTC
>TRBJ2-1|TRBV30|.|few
CAWSGGGQQFF
TGTGCCTGGAGTGGTGGCGGCCAGCAGTTCTTC
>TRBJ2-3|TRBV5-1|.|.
CASSSLRQATDTQYF
TGCGCCAGCAGCTCTCTAAGACAGGCGACAGATACGCAGTATTTT
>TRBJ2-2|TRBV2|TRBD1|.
CASRRQGASGGELFF
TGTGCCAGCAGGAGACAGGGGGCCTCGGGCGGGGAGCTGTTTTTT
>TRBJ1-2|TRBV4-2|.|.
CASSSGGQSLDGYTF
TGTGCCAGCAGTTCGGGGGGGCAGTCATTGGATGGCTACACCTTC
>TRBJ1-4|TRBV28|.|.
CASSLEQGIEAREKLFF
TGTGCCAGCAGTTTGGAACAGGGAATCGAGGCTCGGGAAAAACTGTTTTTT
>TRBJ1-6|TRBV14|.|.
CASSRGIESPLHF
TGTGCCAGCAGCCGAGGGATCGAATCACCCCTCCACTTT
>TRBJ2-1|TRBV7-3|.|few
CASSLTASEYNEQFF
TGTGCCAGCAGCTTAACGGCTAGCGAGTACAATGAGCAGTTCTTC
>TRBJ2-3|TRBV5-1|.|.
CASTPGNADTQYF
TGCGCCAGTACGCCGGGAAATGCAGATACGCAGTATTTT
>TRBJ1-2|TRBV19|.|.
CASSMGGGDYGYTF
TGTGCCAGTAGTATGGGCGGGGGCGATTATGGCTACACCTTC
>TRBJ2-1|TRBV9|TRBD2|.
CASSVAGGESLDEQFF
TGTGCCAGCAGCGTAGCGGGAGGGGAATCTTTGGATGAGCAGTTCTTC
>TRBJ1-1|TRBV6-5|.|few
CASSYSPGVKNTEAFF
TGTGCCAGCAGTTACTCCCCGGGAGTGAAGAACACTGAAGCTTTCTTT
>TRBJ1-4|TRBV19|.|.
CASSIVTVREKLFF
TGTGCCAGTAGTATAGTTACGGTTCGGGAAAAACTGTTTTTT
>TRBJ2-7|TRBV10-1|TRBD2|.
CASSANSGRPAEQYF
TGCGCCAGCAGTGCAAATAGCGGGAGGCCCGCCGAGCAGTACTTC